The clone carrying this TCR beta chain was observed a handful of times. Sequence at one end of the junction differs from germline and may be a read error. Self-reported history from a screening survey and questionnaire set each donor's cohort. The germline V gene encodes CDR1 SNHLY and CDR2 FYNNEI. This CDR3 spans 13 amino acids. These data originate in a study of blood T cell repertoires in COVID-19. Study-wide context: COVID-19 samples, acute and convalescent, were from the United States, Italy and Spain.

Per the original methods: The assay estimated nucleated cells by amplifying reference gene primers. Clones were read by immunoSEQ multiplex PCR, and TCRdb kept only the in-frame ones, dropping some. Clone size and V and J calls were adopted from that table, with D and trimming inferred from the DNA. The table has about 480,000 clones, roughly 85% seen once. J is TRBJ1-2 and V is TRBV2; a possible D gene is TRBD1 (6 bases). The specimen sequenced was PBMCs or T cells enriched from blood (not recorded which). The sequence was obtained from a young woman with acute COVID-19. The CDR3 DNA follows: TGTGCCAGCAGTGATAACTCGGACAGTCCTTCTGCCTTC. Translation gives CASSDNSDSPSAF.